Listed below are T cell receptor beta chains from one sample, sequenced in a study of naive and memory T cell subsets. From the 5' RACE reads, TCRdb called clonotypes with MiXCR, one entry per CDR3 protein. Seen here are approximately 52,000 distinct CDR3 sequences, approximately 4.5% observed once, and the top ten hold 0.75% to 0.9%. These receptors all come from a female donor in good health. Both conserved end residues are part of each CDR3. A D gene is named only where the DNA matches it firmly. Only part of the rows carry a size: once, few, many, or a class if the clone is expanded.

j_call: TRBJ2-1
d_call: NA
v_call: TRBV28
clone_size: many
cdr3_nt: TGTGCCAGCAGTTTGGGAAGGGTGAGGGGGAACAATGAGCAGTTCTTC
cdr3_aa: CASSLGRVRGNNEQFF

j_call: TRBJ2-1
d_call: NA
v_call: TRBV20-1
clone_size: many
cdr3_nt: TGCAGTGCTAGAGGGGGGGGGGGCCACAATGAGCAGTTCTTC
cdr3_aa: CSARGGGGHNEQFF

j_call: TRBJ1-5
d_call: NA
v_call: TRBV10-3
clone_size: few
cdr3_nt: TGTGCCATCAGTGAACGTTGGGCAGGGTCAGGGAATAGCAATCAGCCCCAGCATTTT
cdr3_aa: CAISERWAGSGNSNQPQHF

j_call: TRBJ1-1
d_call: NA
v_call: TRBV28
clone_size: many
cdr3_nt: TGTGCCAGCAGCGACCCATTGAACACTGAAGCTTTCTTT
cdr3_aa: CASSDPLNTEAFF

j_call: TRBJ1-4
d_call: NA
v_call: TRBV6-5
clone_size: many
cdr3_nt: TGTGCCAGCAGTTACAGTTTGGCTAATGAAAAACTGTTTTTT
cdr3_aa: CASSYSLANEKLFF

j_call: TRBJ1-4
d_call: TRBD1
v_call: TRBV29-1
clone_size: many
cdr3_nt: TGCAGCGTTCGGACGGGACAGCATGAAAAACTGTTTTTT
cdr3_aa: CSVRTGQHEKLFF

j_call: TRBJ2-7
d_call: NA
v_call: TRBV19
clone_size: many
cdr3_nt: TGTGCCAGTAGTTCTAACCTTGACGAGGACGAGCAGTACTTC
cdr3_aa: CASSSNLDEDEQYF

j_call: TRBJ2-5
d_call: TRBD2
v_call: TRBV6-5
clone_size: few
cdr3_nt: TGTGCCAGCAGTTACGACAGCGGGAGGGACCAAGAGACCCAGTACTTC
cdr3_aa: CASSYDSGRDQETQYF

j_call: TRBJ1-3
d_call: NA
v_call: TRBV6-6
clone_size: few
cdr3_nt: TGTGCCAGCAGGAAAGACAGGTCTGGAAACACCATATATTTT
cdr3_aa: CASRKDRSGNTIYF

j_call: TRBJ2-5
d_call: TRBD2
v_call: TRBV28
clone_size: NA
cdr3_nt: TGTGCCAGCAGTTCCAGGACTAGCGGGAGTTATGAGACCCAGTACTTC
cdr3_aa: CASSSRTSGSYETQYF

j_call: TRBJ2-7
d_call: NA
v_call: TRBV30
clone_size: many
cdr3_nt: TGTGCCAGATCCTCGGGACACTTCTACGAGCAGTACTTC
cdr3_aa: CARSSGHFYEQYF

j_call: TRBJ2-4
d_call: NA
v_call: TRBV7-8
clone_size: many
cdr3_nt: TGTGCCAGCAGCTTAGCGCAGGGAGCCAAAAACATTCAGTACTTC
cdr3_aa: CASSLAQGAKNIQYF

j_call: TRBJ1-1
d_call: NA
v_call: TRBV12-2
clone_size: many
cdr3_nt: TGTGCAAGTCGCTTAGCGCACGCAAGTGAAGCTTTCTTT
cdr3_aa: CASRLAHASEAFF

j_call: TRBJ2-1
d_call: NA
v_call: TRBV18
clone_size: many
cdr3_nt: TGTGCCAGCTCAGCGGACCCCCACAATGAGCAGTTCTTC
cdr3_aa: CASSADPHNEQFF

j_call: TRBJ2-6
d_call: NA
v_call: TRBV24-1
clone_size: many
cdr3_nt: TGTGCCACCAGTGACGCTACCGGGACGAAGGTCTCTGGGGCCAACGTCCTGACTTTC
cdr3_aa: CATSDATGTKVSGANVLTF

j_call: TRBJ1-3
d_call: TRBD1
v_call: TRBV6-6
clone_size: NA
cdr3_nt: TGTGCCAGCACCCCGACAGGGGGAAACACCATATATTTT
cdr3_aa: CASTPTGGNTIYF

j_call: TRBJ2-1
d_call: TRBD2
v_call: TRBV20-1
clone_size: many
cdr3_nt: TGCAGCTTTACTAGCGGGAGATCCCACAATGAGCAGTTCTTC
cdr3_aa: CSFTSGRSHNEQFF